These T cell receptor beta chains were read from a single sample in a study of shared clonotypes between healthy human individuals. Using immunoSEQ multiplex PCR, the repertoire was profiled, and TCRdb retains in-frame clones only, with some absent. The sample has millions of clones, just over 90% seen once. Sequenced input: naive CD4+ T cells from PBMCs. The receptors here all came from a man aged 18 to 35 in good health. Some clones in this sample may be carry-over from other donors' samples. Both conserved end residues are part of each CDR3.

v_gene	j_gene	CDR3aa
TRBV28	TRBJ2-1	CASSLPSTKQFF
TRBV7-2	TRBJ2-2	CASSAGNTGELFF
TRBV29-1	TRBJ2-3	CSVVSGNTDTQYF
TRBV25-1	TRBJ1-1	CASGRGVEAFF
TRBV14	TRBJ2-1	CASSQARANEQFF
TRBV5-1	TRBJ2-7	CASSFGGNYYEQYF
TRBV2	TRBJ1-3	CASSEAGNTIYF
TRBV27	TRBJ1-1	CASSLAQGSTEAFF
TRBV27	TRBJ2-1	CASSSTADSYNEQFF
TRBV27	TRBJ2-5	CASSSPSSTSGSWGTQYF
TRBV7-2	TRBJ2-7	CASSLRPSGTYEQYF
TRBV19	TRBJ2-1	CASSVPQATAGMGAYNEQFF
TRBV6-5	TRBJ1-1	CASSRKRDGSYEAFF
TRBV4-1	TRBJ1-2	CASSQEGAWPRFYGYTF
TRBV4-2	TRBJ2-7	CASSRGQAAYEQYF
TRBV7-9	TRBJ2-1	CASSPRGNSGNEQFF
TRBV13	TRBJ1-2	CASTGIYGYTF
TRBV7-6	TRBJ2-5	CASSWASEYQETQYF
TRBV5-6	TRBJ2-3	CASSFPLKSTDTQYF
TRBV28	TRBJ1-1	CASSFPRGWGAFF
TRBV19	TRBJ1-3	CASSIERRGNTIYF
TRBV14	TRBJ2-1	CASSHETSGRVNEQFF
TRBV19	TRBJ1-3	CASILQGAAGNTIYF
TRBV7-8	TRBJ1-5	CASGRDSFYSNQPQHF
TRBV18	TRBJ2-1	CASSPEGWGTNEQFF
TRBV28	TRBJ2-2	CASSPRTGPNTGELFF
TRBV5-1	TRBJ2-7	CASKTGTVSIEQYF
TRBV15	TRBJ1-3	CATSRGGGSGNTIYF
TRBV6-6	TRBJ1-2	CASSQLTGGNYGYTF
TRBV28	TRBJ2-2	CASSPGGTGQIGELFF
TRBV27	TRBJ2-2	CASSLFGRADTGELFF
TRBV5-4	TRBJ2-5	CASSLGRGQQETQYF
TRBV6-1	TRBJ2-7	CASSEGPSGNYEQYF
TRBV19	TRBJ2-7	CASSVRGPSPYEQYF
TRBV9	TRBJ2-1	CARGNEQFF
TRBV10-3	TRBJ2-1	CAISESRGVGSYNEQFF
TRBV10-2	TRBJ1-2	CASSATRDNYGYTF
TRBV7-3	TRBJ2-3	CASSPGTPNTQYF
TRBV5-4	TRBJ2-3	CASSLDRITDTQYF
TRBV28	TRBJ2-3	CASLSGSGPDTQYF
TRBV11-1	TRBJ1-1	CASSLETGRKTEAFF
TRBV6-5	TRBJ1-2	CASRVTSRGGYTF
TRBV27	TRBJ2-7	CASSARDGGQGQYF
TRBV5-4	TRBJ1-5	CASSLNRGRNQPQHF
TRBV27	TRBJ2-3	CASSKTYRGTDTQYF
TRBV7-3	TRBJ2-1	CASSAPLRRPESYNEQFF
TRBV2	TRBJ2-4	CASSDIAGSKNIQYF
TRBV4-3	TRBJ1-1	CASSTRDRDHTEAFF